This T cell receptor beta chain stems from a study of blood T cell repertoires in COVID-19. Study in general: Sites in the United States, Italy and Spain provided acute and convalescent COVID-19 samples. PBMCs, B-cell-depleted T cells, or T cells provided the cDNA or gDNA that made up the material.

Germline V gene data show CDR1 as SEHNR and CDR2 as FQNEAQ (reference sequence). This CDR3 has 17 residues. V trimming: 1 base; J trimming: 0 bases; junction bases outside the gene matches: 8. This clone has more than one count but fewer than ten. As handled by the study authors: Amplification of reference gene primers provided the estimated nucleated cell counts. Assay used: immunoSEQ multiplex PCR; TCRdb lists only in-frame clones, some missing. V and J calls plus clone size are reproduced from that table; the DNA served to infer D and trimming. The table includes 62,000 or so clones, 89% detected once.

Sequencing used peripheral blood. The chain links TRBV7-9 to TRBJ2-7; 8 bases are shared with TRBD1. The receptor comes from a man aged 45-65 years with active COVID-19. The CDR3 region is CASSLVLGQGASYEQYF. Written as DNA, the CDR3 is TGTGCCAGCAGCTTAGTTTTGGGTCAGGGGGCCTCCTACGAGCAGTACTTC. Looking up the rest from reference TRBV7-9 and TRBJ2-7 gives the full variable domain: DTGVSQNPRHKITKRGQNVTFRCDPISEHNRLYWYRQTLGQGPEFLTYFQNEAQLEKSRLLSDRFSAERPKGSFSTLEIQRTEQGDSAMYLCASSLVLGQGASYEQYFGPGTRLTVT.